This T cell receptor beta chain derives from a study of T cells in Graves' hyperthyroidism and ophthalmopathy. For the study at large: Staff took peripheral blood when the initial diagnosis was made, before any treatment began.

The germline V gene has CDR1 SGHTA and CDR2 FQGNSA. The CDR3 is 16 residues long. TCR beta CDR3 regions were amplified from RNA. The HTBI set primed first-round TCR CDR3 RT-PCR. TCRdb passed the multiplex PCR reads through MiXCR, listing each CDR3 protein once. The table shows around 800,000 distinct CDR3 sequences, with 35% to 40% occurring only once. A word on this clonotype: The antigen is not known. Sequence at one end of the junction differs from germline and may be a read error.

Exclusion criteria comprised uncontrolled infection, other autoimmune disease, pregnancy or lactation. The study, taken as a whole, reports: Most expanded thyroid clonotypes above 0.001 also appeared in blood. Ophthalmopathy was told apart from stable hyperthyroidism by a 13 V-J model.

This clonotype was sampled from a man aged 18 to 29 with Graves' hyperthyroidism. Specimen: blood. The chain carries TRBV7-2 and TRBJ2-2; TRBD2 agrees at 9 bases. The CDR3 loop reads CAGSLGGTSSTGEMFF. DNA for the CDR3: TGTGCCGGCAGCTTAGGAGGGACTAGCAGCACCGGGGAGATGTTTTTT.